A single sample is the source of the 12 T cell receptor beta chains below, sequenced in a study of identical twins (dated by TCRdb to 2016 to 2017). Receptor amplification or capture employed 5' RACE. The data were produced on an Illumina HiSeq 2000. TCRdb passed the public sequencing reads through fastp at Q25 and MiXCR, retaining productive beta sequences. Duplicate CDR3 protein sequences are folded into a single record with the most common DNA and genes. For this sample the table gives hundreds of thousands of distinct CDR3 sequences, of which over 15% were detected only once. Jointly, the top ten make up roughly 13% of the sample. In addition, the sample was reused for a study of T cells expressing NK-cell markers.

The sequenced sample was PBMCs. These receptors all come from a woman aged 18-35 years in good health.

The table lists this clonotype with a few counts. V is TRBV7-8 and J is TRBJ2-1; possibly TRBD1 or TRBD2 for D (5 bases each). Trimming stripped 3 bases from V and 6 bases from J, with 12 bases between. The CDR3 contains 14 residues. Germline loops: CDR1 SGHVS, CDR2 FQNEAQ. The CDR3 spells CASSLGRESNEQFF. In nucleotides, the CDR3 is TGTGCCAGCAGCTTGGGACGCGAATCCAATGAGCAGTTCTTC.

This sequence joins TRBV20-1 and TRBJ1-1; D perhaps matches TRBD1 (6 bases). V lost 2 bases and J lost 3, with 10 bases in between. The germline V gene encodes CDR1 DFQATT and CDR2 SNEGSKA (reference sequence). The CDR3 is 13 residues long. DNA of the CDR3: TGCAGTGCTAGACCCCACAGGGACACTGAAGCTTTCTTT. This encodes CSARPHRDTEAFF.

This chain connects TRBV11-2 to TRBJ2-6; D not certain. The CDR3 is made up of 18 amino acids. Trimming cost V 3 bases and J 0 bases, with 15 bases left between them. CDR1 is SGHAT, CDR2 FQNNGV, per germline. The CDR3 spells CASSLLVRTSSGANVLTF. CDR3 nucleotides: TGTGCCAGCAGCTTGTTGGTCCGCACGTCCTCTGGGGCCAACGTCCTGACTTTC.

The CDR3 region is CASSSATYEQYF. As DNA, the CDR3 is TGTGCCAGCAGCAGCGCCACCTACGAGCAGTACTTC. The V call is TRBV7-9, the J call TRBJ2-7; D remains ambiguous. The CDR3 has 12 amino acids. Trimming removed 5 bases from V and 2 bases from J, with 7 bases in between. Per germline, CDR1 SEHNR and CDR2 FQNEAQ (reference sequence).

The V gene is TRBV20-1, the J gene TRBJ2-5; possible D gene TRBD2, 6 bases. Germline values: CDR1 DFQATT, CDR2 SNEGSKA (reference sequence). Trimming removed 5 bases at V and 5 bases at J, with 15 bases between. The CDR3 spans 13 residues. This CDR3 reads CSAALGGSETQYF. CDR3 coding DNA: TGCAGTGCTGCCCTCGGAGGGTCCGAGACCCAGTACTTC.

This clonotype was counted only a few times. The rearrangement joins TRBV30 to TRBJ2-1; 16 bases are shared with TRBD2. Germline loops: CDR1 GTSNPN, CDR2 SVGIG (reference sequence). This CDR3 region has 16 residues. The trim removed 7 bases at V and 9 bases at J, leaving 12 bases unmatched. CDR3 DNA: TGTGCCTTTACCCGCGGGGGACTAGCGGGAGGGGCTGAGCAGTTCTTC. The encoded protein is CAFTRGGLAGGAEQFF.

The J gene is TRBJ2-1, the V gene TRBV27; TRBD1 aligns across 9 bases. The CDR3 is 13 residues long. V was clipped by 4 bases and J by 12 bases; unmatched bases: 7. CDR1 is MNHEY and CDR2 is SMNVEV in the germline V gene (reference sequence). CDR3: CASSSATGGVQFF. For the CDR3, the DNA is TGTGCCAGCAGTTCCGCTACAGGGGGCGTGCAGTTCTTC.

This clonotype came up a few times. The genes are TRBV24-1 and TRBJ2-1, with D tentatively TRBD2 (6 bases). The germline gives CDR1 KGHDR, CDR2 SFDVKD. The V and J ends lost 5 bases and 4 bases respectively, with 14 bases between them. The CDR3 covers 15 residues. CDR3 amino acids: CATSGGTAAYNEQFF. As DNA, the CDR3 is TGTGCCACCAGTGGAGGGACTGCGGCTTACAATGAGCAGTTCTTC.

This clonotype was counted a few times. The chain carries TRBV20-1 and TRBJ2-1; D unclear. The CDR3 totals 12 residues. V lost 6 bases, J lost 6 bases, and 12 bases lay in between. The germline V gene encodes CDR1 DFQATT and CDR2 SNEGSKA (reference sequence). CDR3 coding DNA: TGCAGTGCAATGGGCTTGGGCAATGAGCAGTTCTTC. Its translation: CSAMGLGNEQFF.

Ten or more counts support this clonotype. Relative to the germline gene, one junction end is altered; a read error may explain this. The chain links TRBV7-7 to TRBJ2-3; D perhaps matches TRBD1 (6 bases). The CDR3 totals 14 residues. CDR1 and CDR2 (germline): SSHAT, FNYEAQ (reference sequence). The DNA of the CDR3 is TGTGCTAGCAGCCAAAGGACAGTCCAAGATACGCAGTATTTT. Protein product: CASSQRTVQDTQYF.

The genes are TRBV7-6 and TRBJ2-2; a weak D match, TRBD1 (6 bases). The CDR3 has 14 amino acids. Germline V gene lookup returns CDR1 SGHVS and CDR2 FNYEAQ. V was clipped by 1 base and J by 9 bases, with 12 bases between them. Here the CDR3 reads CASSLVAGVRELFF. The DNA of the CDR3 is TGTGCCAGCAGCTTAGTGGCAGGGGTCAGGGAGCTGTTTTTT.

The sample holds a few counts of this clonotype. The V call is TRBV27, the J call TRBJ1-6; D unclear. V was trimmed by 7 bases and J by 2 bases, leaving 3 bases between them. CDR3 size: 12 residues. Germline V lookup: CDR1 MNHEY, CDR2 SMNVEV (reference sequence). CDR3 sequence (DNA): TGTGCCAGCAAGCCCTATAATTCACCCCTCCACTTT. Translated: CASKPYNSPLHF.